Sequencing of this TCR beta chain was carried out in a study of spatial heterogeneity in lung cancer. Germline V lookup: CDR1 SGHTS, CDR2 YDEGEE. The trim removed 2 bases at V and 2 bases at J, leaving 8 bases unmatched. This CDR3 has 16 amino acids. As for time point: blood at routine non-recurrence follow-up after resection. TCRdb reprocessed the 5' RACE reads with MiXCR, giving one entry per CDR3 protein. The table includes over 95,000 distinct CDR3 sequences, 10% to 12% detected once. The source is a female donor with early-stage non-small cell lung cancer. The chain couples TRBV5-8 to TRBJ2-3; 7 bases map to TRBD2. This sample comprised PBMCs, obtained at follow-up. The CDR3 region has the DNA TGTGCCAGCAGCTTTATCCTAGCGGCAACCACAGATACGCAGTATTTT. Translated: CASSFILAATTDTQYF.